A selection of T cell receptor beta chains follows, all from one sample in a study of early T cells in non-severe SARS-CoV-2 infection. Using its own MiXCR run on the 5' RACE reads, TCRdb lists one record per CDR3 protein. The data show about 19,000 distinct CDR3 sequences, approximately 6.2% seen once. Sequencing was performed on whole blood. The receptors were gathered from an adult who was a healthcare worker with PCR-confirmed SARS-CoV-2 infection or an uninfected control (not recorded which). CDR3s leave out the opening cysteine and the closing phenylalanine or tryptophan. Part of the rows lack a size; the others show once, few, many or a class for expanded clones.

clone size: few
J gene: TRBJ2-5
V gene: TRBV11-2
CDR3 protein: ASSLDITTPETQY

clone size: many
J gene: TRBJ2-1
V gene: TRBV20-1
CDR3 protein: SAIRLAGGHEQF

clone size: medium-sized
J gene: TRBJ1-1
V gene: TRBV29-1
CDR3 protein: SAQRGRTEAF

clone size: many
J gene: TRBJ2-5
V gene: TRBV11-2
CDR3 protein: ASSLGPLETQY

clone size: .
J gene: TRBJ2-1
V gene: TRBV2
CDR3 protein: ASRPGYNEQF

clone size: many
J gene: TRBJ2-1
V gene: TRBV7-9
CDR3 protein: ASSSRGTSGSRAYNEQF

clone size: few
J gene: TRBJ2-7
V gene: TRBV7-9
CDR3 protein: ASSLANGNAYEQY

clone size: .
J gene: TRBJ1-3
V gene: TRBV20-1
CDR3 protein: SAIPHSGNTIY

clone size: many
J gene: TRBJ2-1
V gene: TRBV20-1
CDR3 protein: SASAGGPYNEQF

clone size: many
J gene: TRBJ2-2
V gene: TRBV5-8
CDR3 protein: ASTLLAGELRSTGELF

clone size: few
J gene: TRBJ1-1
V gene: TRBV28
CDR3 protein: ASSWGGRGSTEAF

clone size: many
J gene: TRBJ1-2
V gene: TRBV10-1
CDR3 protein: ASSEGLNYGYT

clone size: many
J gene: TRBJ2-3
V gene: TRBV5-1
CDR3 protein: ASSPGLSSTDTQY

clone size: many
J gene: TRBJ2-5
V gene: TRBV29-1
CDR3 protein: SVEERGEETQY

clone size: few
J gene: TRBJ2-1
V gene: TRBV6-6
CDR3 protein: ASSLDWRSGSDEQF